The present TCR beta chain was sequenced within a study of cytomegalovirus exposure and HLA in healthy donors. About the study: Early on, a data release was issued that held 65 million to 100 million unique TCRs from HLA-typed donors. General study results and limits: In vitro experiments confirmed that a few CMV-associated chains were specific for CMV antigens. There were under 200 TCR beta chains listed as cytomegalovirus-associated. Donors were assumed by presence/absence analyses to have roughly uniform sequencing depth.

Comment on this clone: Its target is unknown.

CDR1 and CDR2 from the germline V gene are MNHEY and SVGAGI. V lost 0 bases and J lost 7; bases outside the gene matches: 5. The CDR3 totals 14 residues. PCR employed 60 Vbeta and 13 Jbeta primers. The repertoire was sequenced with immunoSEQ multiplex PCR; TCRdb's copy has only in-frame clones and lacks some. The sample holds about 100,000 clones, about 72% seen once. The TCR was taken from a man between 18 and 29 years old in good health and CMV-seronegative. The J gene is TRBJ2-5, the V gene TRBV6-5; 7 positions agree with TRBD2. The specimen sequenced was PBMCs. The CDR3 nucleotides read TGTGCCAGCAGTTACTCGGGGGGGGAGGGGACCCAGTACTTC. Protein product: CASSYSGGEGTQYF.